Detailed here is one TCR beta chain. This sample was included in a study of control samples from healthy donors and cancer patients. The CDR3 has 16 amino acids. V shed 2 bases and J 3 bases; nucleotides not matched to a gene: 6. Germline lookup yields CDR1 GTSNPN and CDR2 SVGIG (reference sequence). Only in-frame clones appear in the TCRdb table, and some are missing; sequencing was by immunoSEQ multiplex PCR. The sample lists 150,000 or so clones; roughly 93% were seen once. V gene TRBV30 combines with J gene TRBJ2-2, with 10 nucleotides matching TRBD1. This sequence was found in a man aged 18 to 29 in good health. Sequencing was performed on blood. The CDR3 DNA follows: TGTGCCTGGAGTACCCCCGGGACAGGGGACACCGGGGAGCTGTTTTTT. This translates into CAWSTPGTGDTGELFF.